This TCR beta chain was recorded in a study of shared clonotypes between healthy human individuals. Regarding the study as a whole: Among donors, sharing of clonotypes was expected to be affected by sequencing depth. Memory subsets generally showed smaller estimated richness than naive subsets did.

This CDR3 region has 14 residues. In germline, CDR1 is LNHDA, CDR2 SQIVND (reference sequence). With V trimmed by 8 bases and J by 2 bases, 5 bases remained unmatched. Profiled with immunoSEQ multiplex PCR; TCRdb holds only in-frame clones, not every one. The table shows 2 million to 2.5 million clones, with roughly 93% occurring only once. Each donor was a Caucasian adult residing in Nashville, Tennessee. Concerning this clone itself: What it binds is not known.

The source material was naive CD4+ T cells from PBMCs. Subset specified: CD45RA+ positively selected. The chain is built from TRBV19 and TRBJ2-3, with 9 positions matching TRBD1. The source of this sequence is a man between 18 and 35 years old in good health. Some clones in this sample may be carry-over from other donors' samples. The CDR3 loop reads CASGDRVFTDTQYF. CDR3 bases: TGTGCCAGTGGGGACAGGGTCTTCACAGATACGCAGTATTTT. The variable domain in full, completed from reference TRBV19 and TRBJ2-3, reads DGGITQSPKYLFRKEGQNVTLSCEQNLNHDAMYWYRQDPGQGLRLIYYSQIVNDFQKGDIAEGYSVSREKKESFPLTVTSAQKNPTAFYLCASGDRVFTDTQYFGPGTRLTVL.